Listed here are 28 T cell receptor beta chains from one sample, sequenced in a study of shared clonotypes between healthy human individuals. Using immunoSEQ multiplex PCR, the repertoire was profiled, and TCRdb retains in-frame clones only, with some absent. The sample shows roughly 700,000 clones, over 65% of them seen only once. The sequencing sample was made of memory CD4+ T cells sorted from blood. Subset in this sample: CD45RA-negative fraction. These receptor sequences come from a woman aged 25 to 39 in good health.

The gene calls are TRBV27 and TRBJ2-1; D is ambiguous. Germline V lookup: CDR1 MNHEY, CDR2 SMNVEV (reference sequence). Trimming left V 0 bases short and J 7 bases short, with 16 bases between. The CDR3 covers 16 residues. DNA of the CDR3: TGTGCCAGCAGTTTATCGGTCTCAGGCCGGTTTAATGAGCAGTTCTTC. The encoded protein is CASSLSVSGRFNEQFF.

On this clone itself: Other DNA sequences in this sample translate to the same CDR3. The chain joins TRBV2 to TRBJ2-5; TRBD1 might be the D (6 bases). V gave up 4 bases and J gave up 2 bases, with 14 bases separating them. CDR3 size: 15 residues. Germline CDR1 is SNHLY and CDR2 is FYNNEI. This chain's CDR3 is CASSGEGQGQETQYF. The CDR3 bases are TGTGCCAGCAGTGGAGAGGGGCAGGGGCAAGAGACCCAGTACTTC.

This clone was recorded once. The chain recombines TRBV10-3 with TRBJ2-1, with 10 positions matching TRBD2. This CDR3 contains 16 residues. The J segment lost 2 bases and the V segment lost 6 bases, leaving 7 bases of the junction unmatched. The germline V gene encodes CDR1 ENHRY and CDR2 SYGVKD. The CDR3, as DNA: TGTGCCATCAGCGGGGTAAGCGGGAGGGCCTACAATGAGCAGTTCTTC. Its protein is CAISGVSGRAYNEQFF.

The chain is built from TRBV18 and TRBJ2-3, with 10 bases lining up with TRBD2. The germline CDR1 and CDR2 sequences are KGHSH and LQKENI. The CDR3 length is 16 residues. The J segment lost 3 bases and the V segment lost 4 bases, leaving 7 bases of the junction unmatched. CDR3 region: CASSLNSGRTTDTQYF. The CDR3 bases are TGTGCCAGCTCACTTAATAGCGGGAGGACAACAGATACGCAGTATTTT.

The CDR3: CASSHYPVSGGQETQYF. CDR3 in DNA: TGCGCCAGCAGCCATTACCCCGTATCGGGGGGACAAGAGACCCAGTACTTC. The chain uses TRBV4-1 and TRBJ2-5; 7 bases align to TRBD2. CDR1 MGHRA and CDR2 YSYEKL come from the germline V gene. This CDR3 has 17 amino acids. J gave up 2 bases and V 3 bases, and 12 bases lay outside the gene matches.

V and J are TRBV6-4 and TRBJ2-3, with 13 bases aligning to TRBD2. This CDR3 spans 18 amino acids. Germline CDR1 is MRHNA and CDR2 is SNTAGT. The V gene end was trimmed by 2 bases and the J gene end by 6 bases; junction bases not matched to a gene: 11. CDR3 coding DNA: TGTGCCAGCAGTGACCCGTCCGGACTAGCGGGAGAAGGGGATACGCAGTATTTT. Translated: CASSDPSGLAGEGDTQYF.

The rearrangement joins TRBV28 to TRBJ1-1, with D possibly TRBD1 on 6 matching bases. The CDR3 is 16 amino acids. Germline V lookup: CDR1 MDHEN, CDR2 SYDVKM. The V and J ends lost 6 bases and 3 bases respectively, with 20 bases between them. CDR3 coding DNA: TGTGCCAGCAGGCACTTTGAGGGCAGGGGAGACACTGAAGCTTTCTTT. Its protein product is CASRHFEGRGDTEAFF.

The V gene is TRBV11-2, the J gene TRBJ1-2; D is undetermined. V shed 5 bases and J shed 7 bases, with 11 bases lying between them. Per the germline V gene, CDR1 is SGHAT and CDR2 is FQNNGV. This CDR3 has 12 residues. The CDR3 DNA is TGTGCCAGCAGCCTTAACCCGACTGGCTACACCTTC. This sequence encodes CASSLNPTGYTF.

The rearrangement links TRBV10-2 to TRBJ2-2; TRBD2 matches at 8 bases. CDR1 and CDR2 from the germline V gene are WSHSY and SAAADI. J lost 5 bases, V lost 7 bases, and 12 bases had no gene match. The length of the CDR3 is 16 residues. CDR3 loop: CASKASGSGGTGELFF. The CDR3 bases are TGCGCCAGCAAGGCCAGCGGGAGCGGAGGTACCGGGGAGCTGTTTTTT.

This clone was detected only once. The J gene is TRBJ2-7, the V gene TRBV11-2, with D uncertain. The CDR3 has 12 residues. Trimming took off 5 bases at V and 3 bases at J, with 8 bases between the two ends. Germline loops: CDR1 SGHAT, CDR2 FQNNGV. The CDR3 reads CASSQDFYEQYF. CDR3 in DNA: TGTGCCAGCAGCCAAGACTTCTACGAGCAGTACTTC.

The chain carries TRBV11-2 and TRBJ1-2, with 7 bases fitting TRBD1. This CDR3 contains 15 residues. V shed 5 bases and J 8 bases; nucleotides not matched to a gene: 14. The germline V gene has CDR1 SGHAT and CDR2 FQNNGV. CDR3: CASSPTGESRFGYTF. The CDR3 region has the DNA TGTGCCAGCAGCCCAACAGGGGAGTCCCGATTCGGCTACACCTTC. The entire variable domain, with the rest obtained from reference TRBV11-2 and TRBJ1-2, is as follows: EAGVAQSPRYKIIEKRQSVAFWCNPISGHATLYWYQQILGQGPKLLIQFQNNGVVDDSQLPKDRFSAERLKGVDSTLKIQPAKLEDSAVYLCASSPTGESRFGYTFGSGTRLTVV.

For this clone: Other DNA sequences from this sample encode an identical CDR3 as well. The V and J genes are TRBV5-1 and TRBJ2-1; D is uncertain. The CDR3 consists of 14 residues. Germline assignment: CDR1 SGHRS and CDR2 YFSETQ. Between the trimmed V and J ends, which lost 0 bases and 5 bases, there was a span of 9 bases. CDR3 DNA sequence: TGCGCCAGCAGCTTGGGAGACGAACACAATGAGCAGTTCTTC. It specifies CASSLGDEHNEQFF.

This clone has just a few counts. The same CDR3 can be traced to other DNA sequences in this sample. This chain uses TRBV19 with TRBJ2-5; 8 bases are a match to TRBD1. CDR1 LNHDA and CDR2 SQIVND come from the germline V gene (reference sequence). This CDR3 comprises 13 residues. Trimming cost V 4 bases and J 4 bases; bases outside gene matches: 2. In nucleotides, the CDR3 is TGTGCCAGTAGTAGAGACAGGGGAGAGACCCAGTACTTC. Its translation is CASSRDRGETQYF.

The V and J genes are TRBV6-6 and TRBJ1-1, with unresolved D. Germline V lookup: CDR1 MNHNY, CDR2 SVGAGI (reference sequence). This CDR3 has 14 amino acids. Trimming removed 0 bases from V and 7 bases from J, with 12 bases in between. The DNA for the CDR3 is TGTGCCAGCAGTTACTCGAATAATGCCCTTGAAGCTTTCTTT. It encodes CASSYSNNALEAFF.

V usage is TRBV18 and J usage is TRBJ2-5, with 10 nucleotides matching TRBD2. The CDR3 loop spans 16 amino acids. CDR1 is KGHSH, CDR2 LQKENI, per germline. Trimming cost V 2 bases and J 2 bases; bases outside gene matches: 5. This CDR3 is CASSPGPTSGQETQYF. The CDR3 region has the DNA TGTGCCAGCTCACCAGGCCCGACTAGCGGGCAAGAGACCCAGTACTTC.

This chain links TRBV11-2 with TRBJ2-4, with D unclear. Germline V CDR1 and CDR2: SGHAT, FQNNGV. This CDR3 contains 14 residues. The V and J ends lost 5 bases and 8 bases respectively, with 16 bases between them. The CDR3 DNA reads TGTGCCAGCAGCCCGTATCCCAACCGGCACATTCAGTACTTC. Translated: CASSPYPNRHIQYF.

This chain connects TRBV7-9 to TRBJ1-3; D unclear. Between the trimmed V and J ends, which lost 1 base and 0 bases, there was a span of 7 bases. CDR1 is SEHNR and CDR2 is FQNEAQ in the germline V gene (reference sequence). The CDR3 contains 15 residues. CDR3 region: CASSLEAGSGNTIYF. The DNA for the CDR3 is TGTGCCAGCAGCTTAGAAGCAGGCTCTGGAAACACCATATATTTT. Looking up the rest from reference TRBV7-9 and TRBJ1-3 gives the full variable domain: DTGVSQNPRHKITKRGQNVTFRCDPISEHNRLYWYRQTLGQGPEFLTYFQNEAQLEKSRLLSDRFSAERPKGSFSTLEIQRTEQGDSAMYLCASSLEAGSGNTIYFGEGSWLTVV.

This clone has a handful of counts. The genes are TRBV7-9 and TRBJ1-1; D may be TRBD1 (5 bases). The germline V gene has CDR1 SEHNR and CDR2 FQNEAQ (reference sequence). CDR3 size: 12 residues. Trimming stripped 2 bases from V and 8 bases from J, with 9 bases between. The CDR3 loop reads CASSLQGNEAFF. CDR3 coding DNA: TGTGCCAGCAGCTTACAGGGAAACGAAGCTTTCTTT.

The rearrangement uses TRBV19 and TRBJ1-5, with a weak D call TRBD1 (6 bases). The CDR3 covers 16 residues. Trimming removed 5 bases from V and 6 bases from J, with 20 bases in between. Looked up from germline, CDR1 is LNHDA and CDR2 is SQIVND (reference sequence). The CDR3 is CASSVLQGERGQPQHF. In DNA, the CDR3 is TGTGCCAGTAGTGTCCTACAGGGCGAGAGGGGTCAGCCCCAGCATTTT.

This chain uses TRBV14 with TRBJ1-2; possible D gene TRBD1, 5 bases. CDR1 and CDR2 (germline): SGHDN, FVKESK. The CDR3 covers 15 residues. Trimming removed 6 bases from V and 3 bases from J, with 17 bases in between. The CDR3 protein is CASSLKGVFDYGYTF. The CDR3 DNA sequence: TGTGCCAGCAGTCTCAAAGGGGTTTTTGACTATGGCTACACCTTC.

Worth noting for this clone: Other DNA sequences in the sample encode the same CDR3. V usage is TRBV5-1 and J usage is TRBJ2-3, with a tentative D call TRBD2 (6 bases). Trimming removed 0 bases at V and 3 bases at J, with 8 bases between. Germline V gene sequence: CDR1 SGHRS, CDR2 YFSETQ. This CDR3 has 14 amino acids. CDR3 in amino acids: CASSLGRETDTQYF. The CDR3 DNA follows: TGCGCCAGCAGCTTGGGTCGGGAGACAGATACGCAGTATTTT.

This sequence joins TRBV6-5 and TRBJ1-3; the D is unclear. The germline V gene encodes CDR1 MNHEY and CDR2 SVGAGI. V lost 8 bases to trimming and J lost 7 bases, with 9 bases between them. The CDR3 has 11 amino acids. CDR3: CASGTVNTIYF. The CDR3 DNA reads TGTGCCAGCGGTACAGTCAACACCATATATTTT.

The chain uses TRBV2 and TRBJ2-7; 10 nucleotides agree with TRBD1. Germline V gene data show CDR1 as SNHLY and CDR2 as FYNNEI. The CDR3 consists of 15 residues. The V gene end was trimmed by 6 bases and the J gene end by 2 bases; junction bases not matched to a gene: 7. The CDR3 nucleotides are TGTGCCAGCAGGGATGGACAGGGGGAAACCTACGAGCAGTACTTC. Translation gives CASRDGQGETYEQYF.

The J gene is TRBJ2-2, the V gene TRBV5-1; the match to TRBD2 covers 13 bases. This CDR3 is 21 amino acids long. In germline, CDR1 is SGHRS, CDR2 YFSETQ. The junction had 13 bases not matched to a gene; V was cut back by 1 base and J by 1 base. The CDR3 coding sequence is TGCGCCAGCAGCTTGAGAGCCTCTGGACTAGCGGGAGTCGGGAACACCGGGGAGCTGTTTTTT. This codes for CASSLRASGLAGVGNTGELFF.

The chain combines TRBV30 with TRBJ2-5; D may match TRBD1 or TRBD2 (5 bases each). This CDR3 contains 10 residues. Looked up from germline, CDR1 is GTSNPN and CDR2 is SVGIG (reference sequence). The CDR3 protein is CALGEETQYF. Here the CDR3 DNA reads TGTGCATTGGGGGAAGAGACCCAGTACTTC. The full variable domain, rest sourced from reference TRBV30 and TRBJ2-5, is SQTIHQWPATLVQPVGSPLSLECTVEGTSNPNLYWYRQAAGRGLQLLFYSVGIGQISSEVPQNLSASRPQDRQFILSSKKLLLSDSGFYLCALGEETQYFGPGTRLLVL.

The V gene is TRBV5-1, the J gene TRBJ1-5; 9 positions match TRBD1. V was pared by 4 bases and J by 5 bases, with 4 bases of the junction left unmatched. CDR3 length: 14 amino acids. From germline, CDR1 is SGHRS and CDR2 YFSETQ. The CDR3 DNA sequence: TGCGCCAGCAGCAGGGGACAGGGTGATCAGCCCCAGCATTTT. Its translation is CASSRGQGDQPQHF.

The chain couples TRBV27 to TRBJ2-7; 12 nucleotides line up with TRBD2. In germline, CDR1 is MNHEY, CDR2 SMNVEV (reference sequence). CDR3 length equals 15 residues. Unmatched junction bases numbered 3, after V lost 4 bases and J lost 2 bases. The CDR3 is CASSSRLAGAYEQYF. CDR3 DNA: TGTGCCAGCAGTTCACGACTAGCGGGAGCCTACGAGCAGTACTTC.

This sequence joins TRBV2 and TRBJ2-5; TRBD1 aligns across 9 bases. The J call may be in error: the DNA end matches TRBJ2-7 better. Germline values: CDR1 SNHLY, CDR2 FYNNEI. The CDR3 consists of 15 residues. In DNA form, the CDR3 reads TGTGCCAGCAGTGTTGAGGGACAGGGAGCGGGCGAGCAGTACTTC. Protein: CASSVEGQGAGEQYF.